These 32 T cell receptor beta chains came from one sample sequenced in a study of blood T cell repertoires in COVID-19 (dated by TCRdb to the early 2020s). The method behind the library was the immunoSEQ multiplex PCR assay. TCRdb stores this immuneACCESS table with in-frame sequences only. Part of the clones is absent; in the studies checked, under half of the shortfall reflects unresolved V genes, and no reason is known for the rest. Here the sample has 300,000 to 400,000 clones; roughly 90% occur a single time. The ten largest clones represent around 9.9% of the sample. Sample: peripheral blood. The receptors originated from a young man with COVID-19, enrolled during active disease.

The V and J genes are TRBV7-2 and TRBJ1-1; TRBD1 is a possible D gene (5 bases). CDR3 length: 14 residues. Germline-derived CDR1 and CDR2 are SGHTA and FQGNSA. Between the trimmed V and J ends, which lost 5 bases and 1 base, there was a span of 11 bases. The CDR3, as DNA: TGTGCCAGCAGCCGCAGGGTTCCGAACACTGAAGCTTTCTTT. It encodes CASSRRVPNTEAFF.

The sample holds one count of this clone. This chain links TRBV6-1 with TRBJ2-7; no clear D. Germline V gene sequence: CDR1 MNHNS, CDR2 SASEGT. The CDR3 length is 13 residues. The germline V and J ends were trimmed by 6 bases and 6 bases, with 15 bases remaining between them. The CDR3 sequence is CASSPTRSTEQYF. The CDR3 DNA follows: TGTGCCAGCAGCCCAACACGGAGTACCGAGCAGTACTTC.

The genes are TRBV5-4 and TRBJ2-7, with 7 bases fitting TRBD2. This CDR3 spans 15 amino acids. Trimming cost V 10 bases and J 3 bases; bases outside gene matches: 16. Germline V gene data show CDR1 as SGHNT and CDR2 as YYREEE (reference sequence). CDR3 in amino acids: CAGSGIVGDHYEQYF. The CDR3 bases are TGTGCCGGAAGCGGGATCGTAGGGGATCACTACGAGCAGTACTTC.

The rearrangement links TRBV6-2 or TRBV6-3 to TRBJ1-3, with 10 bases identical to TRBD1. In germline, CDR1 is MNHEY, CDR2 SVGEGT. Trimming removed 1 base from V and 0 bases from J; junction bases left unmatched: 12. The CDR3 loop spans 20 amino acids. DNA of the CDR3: TGTGCCAGCAGTTACTATGGACAGGGGGTACGACCAAGCTCTGGAAACACCATATATTTT. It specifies CASSYYGQGVRPSSGNTIYF.

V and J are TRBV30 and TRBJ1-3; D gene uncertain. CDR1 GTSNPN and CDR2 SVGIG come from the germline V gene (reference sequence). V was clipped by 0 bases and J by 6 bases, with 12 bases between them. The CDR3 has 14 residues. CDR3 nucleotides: TGTGCCTGGAGTGTACTGGCCGCGGCAAACACCATATATTTT. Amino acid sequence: CAWSVLAAANTIYF.

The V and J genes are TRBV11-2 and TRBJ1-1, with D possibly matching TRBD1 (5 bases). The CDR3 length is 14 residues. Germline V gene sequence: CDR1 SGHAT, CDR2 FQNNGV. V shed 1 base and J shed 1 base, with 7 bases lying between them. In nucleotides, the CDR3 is TGTGCCAGCAGCTTAGTCGGGGGGAACACTGAAGCTTTCTTT. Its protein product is CASSLVGGNTEAFF.

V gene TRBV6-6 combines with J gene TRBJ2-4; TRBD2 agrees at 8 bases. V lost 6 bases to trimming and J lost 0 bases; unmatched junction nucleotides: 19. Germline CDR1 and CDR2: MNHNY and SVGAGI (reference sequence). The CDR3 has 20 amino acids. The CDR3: CASSSLRGGRGLLAKNIQYF. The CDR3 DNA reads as TGTGCCAGCAGCTCCCTCCGGGGGGGGAGGGGGTTACTAGCCAAAAACATTCAGTACTTC.

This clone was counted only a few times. DNA of the CDR3: TGTGCCAGTAGTCCCTCCGACAGGGGGCGGAGAAGGAATTCACCCCTCCACTTT. It is translated as CASSPSDRGRRRNSPLHF. This chain connects TRBV19 to TRBJ1-6; 10 positions match TRBD1. V lost 5 bases to trimming and J lost 7 bases; unmatched junction nucleotides: 14. The germline CDR1 and CDR2 sequences are LNHDA and SQIVND (reference sequence). There are 18 residues in the CDR3.

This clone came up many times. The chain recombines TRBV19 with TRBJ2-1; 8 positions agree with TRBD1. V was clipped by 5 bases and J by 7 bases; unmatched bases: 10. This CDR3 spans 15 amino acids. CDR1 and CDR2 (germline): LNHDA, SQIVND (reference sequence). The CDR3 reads CASSPSSGGANEQFF. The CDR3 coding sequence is TGTGCCAGTAGTCCTTCGTCAGGGGGCGCAAATGAGCAGTTCTTC. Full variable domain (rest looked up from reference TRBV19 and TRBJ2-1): DGGITQSPKYLFRKEGQNVTLSCEQNLNHDAMYWYRQDPGQGLRLIYYSQIVNDFQKGDIAEGYSVSREKKESFPLTVTSAQKNPTAFYLCASSPSSGGANEQFFGPGTRLTVL.

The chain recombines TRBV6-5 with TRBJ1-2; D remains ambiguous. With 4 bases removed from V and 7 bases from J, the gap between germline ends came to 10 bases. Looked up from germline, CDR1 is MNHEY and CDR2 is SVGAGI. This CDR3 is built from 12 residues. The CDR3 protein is CASSSQGLGYTF. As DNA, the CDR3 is TGTGCCAGCAGTTCTCAAGGACTTGGCTACACCTTC.

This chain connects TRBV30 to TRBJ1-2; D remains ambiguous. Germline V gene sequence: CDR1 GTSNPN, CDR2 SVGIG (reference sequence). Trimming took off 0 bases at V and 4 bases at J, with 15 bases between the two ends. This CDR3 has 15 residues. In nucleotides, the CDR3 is TGTGCCTGGAGTGTCGGACTCCTCCTGGGCTATGGCTACACCTTC. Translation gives CAWSVGLLLGYGYTF.

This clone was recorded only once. The CDR3 loop is CASSQTGLPLGYEQYF. As DNA, the CDR3 is TGTGCCAGCAGTCAAACGGGACTACCATTGGGCTACGAGCAGTACTTC. V gene TRBV28 combines with J gene TRBJ2-7; 7 bases agree with TRBD2. V was clipped by 5 bases and J by 3 bases; unmatched bases: 13. CDR3 length: 16 amino acids. Germline V gene data show CDR1 as MDHEN and CDR2 as SYDVKM.

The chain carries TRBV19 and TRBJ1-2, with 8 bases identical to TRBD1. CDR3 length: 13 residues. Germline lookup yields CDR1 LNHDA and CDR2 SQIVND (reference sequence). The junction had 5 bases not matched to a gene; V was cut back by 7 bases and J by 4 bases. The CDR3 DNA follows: TGTGCCAGTACCCTGACAGGGGCCTATGGCTACACCTTC. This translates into CASTLTGAYGYTF.

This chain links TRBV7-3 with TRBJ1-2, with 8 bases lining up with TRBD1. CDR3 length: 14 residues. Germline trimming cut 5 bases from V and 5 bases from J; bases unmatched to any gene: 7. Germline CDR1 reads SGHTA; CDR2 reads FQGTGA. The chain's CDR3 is CASSLGTGPYGYTF. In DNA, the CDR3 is TGTGCCAGCAGCCTGGGGACAGGACCTTATGGCTACACCTTC.

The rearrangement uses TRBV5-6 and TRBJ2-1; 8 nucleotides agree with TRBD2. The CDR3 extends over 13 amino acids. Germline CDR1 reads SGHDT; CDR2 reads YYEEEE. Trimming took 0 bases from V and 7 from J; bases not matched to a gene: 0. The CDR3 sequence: CASSLAGGNEQFF. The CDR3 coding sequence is TGTGCCAGCAGCTTGGCGGGGGGGAATGAGCAGTTCTTC.

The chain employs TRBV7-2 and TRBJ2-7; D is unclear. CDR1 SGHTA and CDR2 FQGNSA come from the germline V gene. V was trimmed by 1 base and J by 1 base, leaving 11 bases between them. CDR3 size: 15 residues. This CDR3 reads CASSLGLSGSYEQYF. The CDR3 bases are TGTGCCAGCAGCTTAGGGTTATCCGGGTCCTACGAGCAGTACTTC.

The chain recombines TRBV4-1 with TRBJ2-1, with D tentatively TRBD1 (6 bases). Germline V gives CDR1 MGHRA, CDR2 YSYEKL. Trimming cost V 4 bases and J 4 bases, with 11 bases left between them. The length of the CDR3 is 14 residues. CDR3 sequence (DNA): TGCGCCAGCAGCCCCCCGGACAGATACAATGAGCAGTTCTTC. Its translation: CASSPPDRYNEQFF.

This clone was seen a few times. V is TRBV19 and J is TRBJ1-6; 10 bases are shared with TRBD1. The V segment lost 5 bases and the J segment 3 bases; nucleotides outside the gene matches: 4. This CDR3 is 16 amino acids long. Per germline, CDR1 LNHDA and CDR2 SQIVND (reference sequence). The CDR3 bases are TGTGCCAGTAGTGCTTGGGACAGGGGCTATAATTCACCCCTCCACTTT. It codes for CASSAWDRGYNSPLHF.

The CDR3 DNA reads as TGTGCCAGCAGCTTTCCCTCAGGGTGGGGCACTGAAGCTTTCTTT. The encoded protein is CASSFPSGWGTEAFF. The chain carries TRBV5-6 and TRBJ1-1, with TRBD1 as a possible D gene (5 bases). Trimming cost V 2 bases and J 4 bases, with 15 bases left between them. Germline V lookup: CDR1 SGHDT, CDR2 YYEEEE. CDR3 size: 15 residues.

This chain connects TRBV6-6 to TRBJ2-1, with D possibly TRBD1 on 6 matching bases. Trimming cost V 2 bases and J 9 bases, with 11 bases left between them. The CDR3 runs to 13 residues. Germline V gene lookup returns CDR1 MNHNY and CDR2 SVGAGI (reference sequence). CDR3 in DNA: TGTGCCAGCAGTTACATGGGGGCAAGTGAGCAGTTCTTC. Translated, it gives CASSYMGASEQFF.

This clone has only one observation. As DNA, the CDR3 is TGTGCCAGCAGCGAACTAGCGGGGGGTTACGAGCAGTACTTC. This translates into CASSELAGGYEQYF. J is TRBJ2-7 and V is TRBV9, with 12 bases that match TRBD2. The CDR3 is 14 amino acids. With V trimmed by 3 bases and J by 4 bases, 2 bases remained unmatched. Germline CDR1 and CDR2: SGDLS and YYNGEE.

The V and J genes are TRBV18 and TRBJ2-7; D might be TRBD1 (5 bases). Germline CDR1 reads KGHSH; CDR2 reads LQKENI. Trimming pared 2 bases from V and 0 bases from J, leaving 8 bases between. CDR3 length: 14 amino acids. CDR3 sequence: CASSPGASSYEQYF. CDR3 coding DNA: TGTGCCAGCTCACCAGGGGCTAGCTCCTACGAGCAGTACTTC.

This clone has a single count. CDR3 bases: TGTGCCAGCAGCTTGGGAAACAGGCCCTACACTGAAGCTTTCTTT. This encodes CASSLGNRPYTEAFF. The chain joins TRBV5-5 to TRBJ1-1, with a tentative D call TRBD1 (5 bases). This CDR3 has 15 residues. The V end was cut by 0 bases, the J end by 3 bases, with 12 bases between. Germline V gene sequence: CDR1 SGHKS, CDR2 YYEKEE (reference sequence).

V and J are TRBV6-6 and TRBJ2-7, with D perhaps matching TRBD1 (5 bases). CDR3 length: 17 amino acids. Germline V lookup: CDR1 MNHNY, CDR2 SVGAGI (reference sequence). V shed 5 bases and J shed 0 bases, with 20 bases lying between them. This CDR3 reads CASSRQYLAAISYEQYF. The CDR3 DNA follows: TGTGCCAGCAGTCGACAGTATCTGGCGGCCATCTCCTACGAGCAGTACTTC.

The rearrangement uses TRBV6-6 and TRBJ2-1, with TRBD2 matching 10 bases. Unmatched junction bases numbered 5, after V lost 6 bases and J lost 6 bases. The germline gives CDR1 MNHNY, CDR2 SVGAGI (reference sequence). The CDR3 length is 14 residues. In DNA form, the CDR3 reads TGTGCCAGCAGGAGCGGGGGGGAAGGCAATGAGCAGTTCTTC. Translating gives CASRSGGEGNEQFF.

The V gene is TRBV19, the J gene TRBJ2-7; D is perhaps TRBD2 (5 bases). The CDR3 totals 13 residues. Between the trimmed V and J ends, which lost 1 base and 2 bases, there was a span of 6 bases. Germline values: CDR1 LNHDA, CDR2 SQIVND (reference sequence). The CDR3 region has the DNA TGTGCCAGTAGTATAGGGAGGCCCTACGAGCAGTACTTC. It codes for CASSIGRPYEQYF.

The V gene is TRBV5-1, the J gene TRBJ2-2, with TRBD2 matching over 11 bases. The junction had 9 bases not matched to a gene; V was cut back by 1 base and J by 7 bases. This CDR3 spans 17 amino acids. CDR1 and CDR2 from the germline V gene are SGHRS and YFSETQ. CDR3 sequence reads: CASSLQASGRTGGELFF. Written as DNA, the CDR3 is TGCGCCAGCAGCTTGCAAGCTAGCGGGAGGACGGGCGGGGAGCTGTTTTTT.

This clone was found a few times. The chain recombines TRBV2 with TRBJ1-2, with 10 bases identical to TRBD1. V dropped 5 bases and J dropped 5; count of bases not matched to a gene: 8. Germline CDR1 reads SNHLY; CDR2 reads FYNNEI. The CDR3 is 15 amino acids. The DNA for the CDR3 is TGTGCCAGCAGTTCTCCGGGACAGGGGATTTATGGCTACACCTTC. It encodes CASSSPGQGIYGYTF.

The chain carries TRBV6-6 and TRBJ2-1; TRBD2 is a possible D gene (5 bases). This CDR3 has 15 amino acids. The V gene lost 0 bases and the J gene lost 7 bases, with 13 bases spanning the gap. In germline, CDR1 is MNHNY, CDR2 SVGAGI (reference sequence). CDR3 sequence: CASSYSTSLINEQFF. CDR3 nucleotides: TGTGCCAGCAGTTACTCCACTAGTTTAATAAATGAGCAGTTCTTC.

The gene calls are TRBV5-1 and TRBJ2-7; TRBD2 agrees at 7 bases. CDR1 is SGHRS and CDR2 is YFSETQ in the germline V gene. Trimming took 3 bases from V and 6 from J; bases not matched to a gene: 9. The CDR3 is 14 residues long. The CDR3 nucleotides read TGCGCCAGCAGCTCATCCCCCGGGGGGACCGAGCAGTACTTC. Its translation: CASSSSPGGTEQYF.

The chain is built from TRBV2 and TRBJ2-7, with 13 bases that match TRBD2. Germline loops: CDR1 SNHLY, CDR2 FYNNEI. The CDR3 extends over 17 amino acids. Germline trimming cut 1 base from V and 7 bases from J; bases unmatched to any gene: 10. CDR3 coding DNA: TGTGCCAGCAGTGAAGGTGTTGGACTAGCGGGAGAGTTAGAGCAGTACTTC. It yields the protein CASSEGVGLAGELEQYF.

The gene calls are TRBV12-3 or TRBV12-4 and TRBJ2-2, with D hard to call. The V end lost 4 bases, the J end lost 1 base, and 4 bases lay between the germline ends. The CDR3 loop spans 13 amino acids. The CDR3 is CASSSWNTGELFF. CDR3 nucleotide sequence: TGTGCCAGCAGTTCCTGGAACACCGGGGAGCTGTTTTTT.